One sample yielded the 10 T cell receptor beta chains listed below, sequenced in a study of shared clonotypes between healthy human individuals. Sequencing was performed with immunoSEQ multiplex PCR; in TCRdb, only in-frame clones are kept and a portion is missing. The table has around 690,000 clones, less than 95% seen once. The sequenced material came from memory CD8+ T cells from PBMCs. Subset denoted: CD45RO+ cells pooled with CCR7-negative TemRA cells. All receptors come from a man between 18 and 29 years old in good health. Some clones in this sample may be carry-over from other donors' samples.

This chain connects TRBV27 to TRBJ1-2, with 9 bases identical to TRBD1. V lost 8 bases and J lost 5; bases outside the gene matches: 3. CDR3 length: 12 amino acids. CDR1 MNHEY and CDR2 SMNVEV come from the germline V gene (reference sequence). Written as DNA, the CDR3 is TGTGCCAGCGGACAGGGGAATTATGGCTACACCTTC. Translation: CASGQGNYGYTF.

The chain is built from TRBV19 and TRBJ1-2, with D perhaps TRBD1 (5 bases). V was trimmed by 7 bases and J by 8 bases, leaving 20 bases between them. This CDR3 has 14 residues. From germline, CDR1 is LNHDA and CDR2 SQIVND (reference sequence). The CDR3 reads CASIPGLKKGGYTF. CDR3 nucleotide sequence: TGTGCCAGTATTCCGGGACTAAAAAAAGGAGGCTACACCTTC.

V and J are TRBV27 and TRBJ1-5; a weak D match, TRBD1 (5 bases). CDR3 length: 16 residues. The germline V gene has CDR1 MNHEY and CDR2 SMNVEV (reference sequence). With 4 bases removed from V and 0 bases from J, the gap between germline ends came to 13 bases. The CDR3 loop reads CASSSALGTSNQPQHF. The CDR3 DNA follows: TGTGCCAGCAGTTCAGCGTTGGGGACTAGCAATCAGCCCCAGCATTTT.

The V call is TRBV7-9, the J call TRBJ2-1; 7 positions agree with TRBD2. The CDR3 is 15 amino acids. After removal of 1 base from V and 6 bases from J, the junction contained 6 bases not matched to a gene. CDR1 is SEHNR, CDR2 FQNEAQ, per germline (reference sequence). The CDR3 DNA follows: TGTGCCAGCAGCTTAGGAGGTCTAGCGGTCAATGAGCAGTTCTTC. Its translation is CASSLGGLAVNEQFF.

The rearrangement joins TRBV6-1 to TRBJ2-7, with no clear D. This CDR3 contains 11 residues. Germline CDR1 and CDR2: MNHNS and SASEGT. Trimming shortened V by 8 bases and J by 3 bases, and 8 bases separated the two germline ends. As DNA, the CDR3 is TGTGCCAGCGTCGAGTACTACGAGCAGTACTTC. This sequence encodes CASVEYYEQYF.

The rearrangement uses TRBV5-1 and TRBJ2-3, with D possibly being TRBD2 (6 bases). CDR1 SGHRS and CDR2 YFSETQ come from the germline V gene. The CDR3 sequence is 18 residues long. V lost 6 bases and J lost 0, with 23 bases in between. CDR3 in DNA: TGCGCCAGCACCCTCCGGGGCGTCGGCGGGGAAAGCACAGATACGCAGTATTTT. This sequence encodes CASTLRGVGGESTDTQYF.

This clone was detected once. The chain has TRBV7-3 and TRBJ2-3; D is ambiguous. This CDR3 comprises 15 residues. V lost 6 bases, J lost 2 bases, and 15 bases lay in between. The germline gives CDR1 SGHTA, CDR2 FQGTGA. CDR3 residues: CASSLTSSYTDTQYF. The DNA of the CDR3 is TGTGCCAGCAGTCTGACTTCTTCTTACACAGATACGCAGTATTTT.

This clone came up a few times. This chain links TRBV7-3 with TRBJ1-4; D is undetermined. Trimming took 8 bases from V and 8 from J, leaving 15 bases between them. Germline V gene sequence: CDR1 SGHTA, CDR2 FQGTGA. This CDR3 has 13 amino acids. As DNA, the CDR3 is TGTGCCAGCTACCACGGTGGGAGGGAAAAACTGTTTTTT. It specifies CASYHGGREKLFF.

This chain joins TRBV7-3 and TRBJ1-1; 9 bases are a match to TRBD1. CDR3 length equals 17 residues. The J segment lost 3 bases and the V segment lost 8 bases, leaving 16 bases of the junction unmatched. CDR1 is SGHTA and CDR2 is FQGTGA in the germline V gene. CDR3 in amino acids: CASALAGTGGAHTEAFF. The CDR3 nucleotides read TGTGCCAGCGCACTAGCGGGCACAGGGGGCGCGCACACTGAAGCTTTCTTT.

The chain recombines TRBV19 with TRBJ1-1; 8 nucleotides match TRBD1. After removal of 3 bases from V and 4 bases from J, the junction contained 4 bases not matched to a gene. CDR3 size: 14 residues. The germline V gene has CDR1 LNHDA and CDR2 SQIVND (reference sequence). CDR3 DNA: TGTGCCAGTAGTATTGCCAGGGGGCTCACTGAAGCTTTCTTT. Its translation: CASSIARGLTEAFF.